The 32 T cell receptor beta chains listed next were all sequenced from one sample in a study of blood T cell repertoires in COVID-19. Here immunoSEQ multiplex PCR was the method, and the copy in TCRdb shows in-frame clones only, minus some. The sample has fewer than 250,000 clones, approximately 85% seen once. Sample: peripheral blood. The receptor set was obtained from a woman aged 65 to 85 with active or convalescent COVID-19.

This clone has only one observation. J is TRBJ1-6 and V is TRBV3-1 (or the pseudogene TRBV3-2); D is unclear. Germline loops: CDR1 LGHDT, CDR2 YNNKEL (reference sequence). The CDR3 length is 13 residues. V lost 4 bases and J lost 8, with 9 bases in between. This chain's CDR3 is CASSLLADSPLHF. The DNA of the CDR3 is TGTGCCAGCAGCCTTCTCGCGGATTCACCCCTCCACTTT.

The chain combines TRBV2 with TRBJ2-2; D is perhaps TRBD1 (5 bases). CDR1 and CDR2 (germline): SNHLY, FYNNEI. The CDR3 is 13 residues long. The V end was cut by 7 bases, the J end by 0 bases, with 6 bases between. The CDR3 here is CASTDTNTGELFF. The DNA for the CDR3 is TGTGCCAGCACGGACACGAACACCGGGGAGCTGTTTTTT.

The chain is built from TRBV30 and TRBJ2-3, with 12 positions matching TRBD2. CDR1 is GTSNPN and CDR2 is SVGIG in the germline V gene (reference sequence). J was trimmed by 6 bases and V by 3 bases; bases with no gene match: 13. This CDR3 region has 17 residues. This CDR3 reads CAWRASGRAKVYDTQYF. CDR3 DNA sequence: TGTGCCTGGAGGGCTAGCGGGAGGGCCAAGGTATACGATACGCAGTATTTT.

The gene calls are TRBV18 and TRBJ1-6; no firm D call. The germline V gene encodes CDR1 KGHSH and CDR2 LQKENI. CDR3 size: 20 residues. V was trimmed by 2 bases and J by 7 bases, leaving 27 bases between them. In DNA form, the CDR3 reads TGTGCCAGCTCACCAGGCGGCAAAACAAACCGAGAACTGAAAAATTCACCCCTCCACTTT. Protein: CASSPGGKTNRELKNSPLHF.

The chain is built from TRBV7-6 and TRBJ2-1; TRBD2 matches at 8 bases. The CDR3 loop spans 16 amino acids. Trimming cost V 5 bases and J 0 bases; bases outside gene matches: 6. Germline CDR1 is SGHVS and CDR2 is FNYEAQ. The CDR3 nucleotides are TGTGCCAGCAGCAACCGGGGGGGAAGCTCCTACAATGAGCAGTTCTTC. It yields the protein CASSNRGGSSYNEQFF.

The J gene is TRBJ2-5, the V gene TRBV19, with 12 bases matching TRBD2. Germline loops: CDR1 LNHDA, CDR2 SQIVND (reference sequence). V was clipped by 4 bases and J by 2 bases; unmatched bases: 2. The CDR3 runs to 15 residues. Here the CDR3 DNA reads TGTGCCAGTAGTACCGGACTAGCGGGACAAGAGACCCAGTACTTC. It translates to CASSTGLAGQETQYF.

V usage is TRBV5-1 and J usage is TRBJ2-1; no reliable D call. V lost 0 bases to trimming and J lost 4 bases, with 11 bases between them. CDR3 length: 15 residues. Germline-derived CDR1 and CDR2 are SGHRS and YFSETQ. The CDR3 coding sequence is TGCGCCAGCAGCTTGGGTGTATCCCTTTACAATGAGCAGTTCTTC. Translation: CASSLGVSLYNEQFF.

This clone was counted only a few times. The rearrangement links TRBV5-8 to TRBJ1-2, with no clear D. Germline V gene lookup returns CDR1 SGHTS and CDR2 YDEGEE. The CDR3 length is 15 residues. V lost 5 bases and J lost 1, with 15 bases in between. This chain's CDR3 is CASSEGWRRNYGYTF. As DNA, the CDR3 is TGTGCCAGCAGTGAAGGTTGGAGGCGTAACTATGGCTACACCTTC.

The CDR3: CASSFHGQGSLLAKNIQYF. The CDR3 DNA is TGTGCCAGCAGCTTCCACGGACAGGGGAGTCTTTTAGCCAAAAACATTCAGTACTTC. This sequence joins TRBV7-2 and TRBJ2-4, with 9 bases that match TRBD1. There are 19 residues in the CDR3. The V and J ends lost 3 bases and 0 bases, in that order; junction bases with no gene match: 12. Germline loops: CDR1 SGHTA, CDR2 FQGNSA.

The gene calls are TRBV28 and TRBJ1-2; no firm D call. V was pared by 5 bases and J by 6 bases, with 16 bases between. Germline CDR1 MDHEN, CDR2 SYDVKM. The CDR3 runs to 14 residues. The CDR3 sequence is CASSPPGPVHGYTF. The CDR3 DNA follows: TGTGCCAGCAGTCCCCCGGGTCCGGTTCATGGCTACACCTTC.

The chain links TRBV7-9 to TRBJ2-5; D might be TRBD2 (7 bases). The CDR3 sequence is 15 residues long. The V and J ends lost 5 bases and 1 base respectively, with 14 bases between them. Germline assignment: CDR1 SEHNR and CDR2 FQNEAQ (reference sequence). The CDR3 is CASSLGGGSQETQYF. CDR3 coding DNA: TGTGCCAGCAGCCTAGGGGGGGGTAGCCAAGAGACCCAGTACTTC.

The chain recombines TRBV2 with TRBJ1-5; TRBD1 agrees at 7 bases. V trimming: 6 bases; J trimming: 4 bases; junction bases outside the gene matches: 9. Germline values: CDR1 SNHLY, CDR2 FYNNEI. This CDR3 is built from 15 residues. CDR3 loop: CASSGARQGNQPQHF. As DNA, the CDR3 is TGTGCCAGCAGCGGAGCCCGACAGGGTAATCAGCCCCAGCATTTT. The full variable domain, rest sourced from reference TRBV2 and TRBJ1-5, is EPEVTQTPSHQVTQMGQEVILRCVPISNHLYFYWYRQILGQKVEFLVSFYNNEISEKSEIFDDQFSVERPDGSNFTLKIRSTKLEDSAMYFCASSGARQGNQPQHFGDGTRLSIL.

This chain connects TRBV28 to TRBJ1-2; 7 nucleotides align to TRBD1. Looked up from germline, CDR1 is MDHEN and CDR2 is SYDVKM. This CDR3 contains 14 residues. J lost 2 bases, V lost 5 bases, and 5 bases had no gene match. In DNA, the CDR3 is TGTGCCAGCAGTCGGACAGGACCCAACTATGGCTACACCTTC. Amino acid sequence: CASSRTGPNYGYTF.

This clone appeared a few times. CDR3 amino acids: CASSMTGRVMNTEAFF. The CDR3 coding sequence is TGTGCCAGTAGTATGACGGGCAGGGTGATGAACACTGAAGCTTTCTTT. The chain recombines TRBV19 with TRBJ1-1; a possible D gene is TRBD1 (5 bases). V lost 3 bases, J lost 0 bases, and 14 bases lay in between. Per the germline V gene, CDR1 is LNHDA and CDR2 is SQIVND (reference sequence). The CDR3 has 16 amino acids.

The chain joins TRBV5-1 to TRBJ1-2, with D possibly matching TRBD1 (5 bases). The V end was cut by 0 bases, the J end by 2 bases, with 14 bases between. The CDR3 sequence is 16 residues long. Germline CDR1 is SGHRS and CDR2 is YFSETQ. CDR3 amino acids: CASSLVGGFPNYGYTF. The CDR3 coding sequence is TGCGCCAGCAGCTTGGTGGGGGGATTCCCAAACTATGGCTACACCTTC.

The chain uses TRBV28 and TRBJ2-7; TRBD1 matches at 7 bases. Germline lookup yields CDR1 MDHEN and CDR2 SYDVKM. The CDR3 runs to 15 residues. Trimming cost V 5 bases and J 0 bases; bases outside gene matches: 7. CDR3 nucleotides: TGTGCCAGCAGTACCACCGACAGGGTCTCCTACGAGCAGTACTTC. It is translated as CASSTTDRVSYEQYF.

The V and J genes are TRBV7-2 and TRBJ1-2, with unresolved D. The CDR3 runs 16 residues. With 4 bases removed from V and 2 bases from J, the gap between germline ends came to 17 bases. Germline loops: CDR1 SGHTA, CDR2 FQGNSA. CDR3 region: CASSSTGGGVNYGYTF. CDR3 in DNA: TGTGCCAGCAGCTCCACGGGAGGTGGGGTCAACTATGGCTACACCTTC. Looking up the rest from reference TRBV7-2 and TRBJ1-2 gives the full variable domain: GAGVSQSPSNKVTEKGKDVELRCDPISGHTALYWYRQSLGQGLEFLIYFQGNSAPDKSGLPSDRFSAERTGGSVSTLTIQRTQQEDSAVYLCASSSTGGGVNYGYTFGSGTRLTVV.

The rearrangement links TRBV5-6 to TRBJ1-2; 10 bases map to TRBD1. The CDR3 consists of 14 residues. Germline loops: CDR1 SGHDT, CDR2 YYEEEE. After removal of 4 bases from V and 1 base from J, the junction contained 1 base not matched to a gene. The CDR3 region is CASSRDRGNYGYTF. DNA of the CDR3: TGTGCCAGCAGCAGGGACAGGGGTAACTATGGCTACACCTTC.

This clone was seen more than once but under ten times. The rearrangement joins TRBV7-2 to TRBJ2-7, with 8 nucleotides matching TRBD2. There are 18 residues in the CDR3. The V segment lost 5 bases and the J segment 0 bases; nucleotides outside the gene matches: 15. Germline V CDR1 and CDR2: SGHTA, FQGNSA. The CDR3: CASSHRPPLLAASYEQYF. CDR3 DNA: TGTGCCAGCAGCCACCGCCCCCCGTTACTAGCGGCCTCCTACGAGCAGTACTTC.

The chain links TRBV5-1 to TRBJ1-1; 8 bases are a match to TRBD1. V gave up 3 bases and J gave up 1 base; unmatched junction bases: 11. CDR1 SGHRS and CDR2 YFSETQ come from the germline V gene. This CDR3 region has 17 residues. DNA for the CDR3: TGCGCCAGCAGCTCGGGGACAGGCGCATACCAGAACACTGAAGCTTTCTTT. This translates into CASSSGTGAYQNTEAFF. The full variable domain, in which reference TRBV5-1 and TRBJ1-1 provide the parts outside the CDR3, is KAGVTQTPRYLIKTRGQQVTLSCSPISGHRSVSWYQQTPGQGLQFLFEYFSETQRNKGNFPGRFSGRQFSNSRSEMNVSTLELGDSALYLCASSSGTGAYQNTEAFFGQGTRLTVV.

The chain joins TRBV7-2 to TRBJ2-5, with 7 positions matching TRBD2. With V trimmed by 5 bases and J by 5 bases, 11 bases remained unmatched. Germline V gene lookup returns CDR1 SGHTA and CDR2 FQGNSA. This CDR3 comprises 15 residues. The CDR3 DNA reads as TGTGCCAGCAGCCGGGTGGCGGGAGAGGAGGAGACCCAGTACTTC. Translation gives CASSRVAGEEETQYF.

This chain connects TRBV27 to TRBJ1-4; 7 positions match TRBD1. The CDR3 extends over 20 amino acids. Germline V gene sequence: CDR1 MNHEY, CDR2 SMNVEV (reference sequence). The J segment lost 1 base and the V segment lost 1 base, leaving 15 bases of the junction unmatched. CDR3 bases: TGTGCCAGCAGTTTATACGCATATACAGGGGAGAAGAAAACTAATGAAAAACTGTTTTTT. Translation gives CASSLYAYTGEKKTNEKLFF.

V gene TRBV10-3 combines with J gene TRBJ1-5; TRBD1 agrees at 11 bases. Germline CDR1 and CDR2: ENHRY and SYGVKD. This CDR3 is 18 amino acids long. With 3 bases clipped from V and 2 bases from J, the junction kept 9 bases outside the gene matches. The CDR3, as DNA: TGTGCCATCAGTGAAGGGACAGGGGGGAAGTATGGCAATCAGCCCCAGCATTTT. Translated, it gives CAISEGTGGKYGNQPQHF.

This clone has just a few counts. This sequence joins TRBV12-3 or TRBV12-4 and TRBJ2-7; no firm D call. Trimming left V 5 bases short and J 7 bases short, with 12 bases between. This CDR3 has 12 amino acids. The CDR3 region is CASSRGYLEQYF. CDR3 DNA: TGTGCCAGCAGTCGCGGATATCTGGAGCAGTACTTC.

The CDR3 region is CASSLHGTGTNEKLFF. CDR3 DNA sequence: TGCGCCAGCAGCTTACATGGGACTGGAACTAATGAAAAACTGTTTTTT. This rearrangement joins TRBV5-1 to TRBJ1-4, with D tentatively TRBD1 (5 bases). Deletions cut 2 bases from V and 1 base from J, with 12 bases between. From germline, CDR1 is SGHRS and CDR2 YFSETQ. The CDR3 loop spans 16 amino acids.

V and J are TRBV9 and TRBJ1-3, with TRBD1 matching over 7 bases. The V gene's germline CDR1 is SGDLS and CDR2 YYNGEE. V shed 0 bases, J shed 0 bases, and the junction held 3 bases outside the gene matches. The CDR3 runs 16 residues. CDR3 DNA: TGTGCCAGCAGCGTAGGGGACAGCTACTCTGGAAACACCATATATTTT. Amino acid sequence: CASSVGDSYSGNTIYF.

This clone was counted between two and nine times. V is TRBV19 and J is TRBJ2-7, with 11 bases matching TRBD2. The germline V gene encodes CDR1 LNHDA and CDR2 SQIVND (reference sequence). The CDR3 contains 18 residues. V was clipped by 3 bases and J by 0 bases; unmatched bases: 10. The CDR3 nucleotides are TGTGCCAGTAGTATGAAAGGGACTAGCGGACAATTCTCCTACGAGCAGTACTTC. It translates to CASSMKGTSGQFSYEQYF.

The chain recombines TRBV5-4 with TRBJ2-7; D gene ambiguous. Germline CDR1 is SGHNT and CDR2 is YYREEE (reference sequence). V lost 1 base and J lost 5, with 10 bases in between. The CDR3 length is 13 residues. CDR3 sequence: CASSLPGSNEQYF. As DNA, the CDR3 is TGTGCCAGCAGCTTGCCAGGTTCCAACGAGCAGTACTTC.

The chain joins TRBV28 to TRBJ1-6; D call uncertain. Germline V gene sequence: CDR1 MDHEN, CDR2 SYDVKM. Trimming took 6 bases from V and 10 from J, leaving 16 bases between them. The CDR3 is 14 amino acids. This CDR3 reads CASSLSSGGSPLHF. In DNA, the CDR3 is TGTGCCAGCAGCCTCTCCTCCGGAGGATCACCCCTCCACTTT.

The rearrangement links TRBV4-2 to TRBJ2-2, with 8 bases fitting TRBD2. Germline trimming cut 4 bases from V and 4 bases from J; bases unmatched to any gene: 14. The CDR3 extends over 18 amino acids. Germline V gives CDR1 LGHNA, CDR2 YNFKEQ. The CDR3: CASSLPLSGSRSTGELFF. For the CDR3, the DNA is TGTGCCAGCAGCCTACCCCTCAGCGGGAGTCGGAGCACCGGGGAGCTGTTTTTT.

The V call is TRBV5-1, the J call TRBJ2-7; TRBD2 might be the D (7 bases). Per germline, CDR1 SGHRS and CDR2 YFSETQ. The CDR3 spans 17 residues. The V gene lost 4 bases and the J gene lost 7 bases, with 27 bases spanning the gap. The CDR3 here is CASSRGGPQIPVREQYF. The CDR3 bases are TGCGCCAGCAGCCGCGGGGGCCCCCAAATTCCTGTACGGGAGCAGTACTTC.

The chain combines TRBV15 with TRBJ1-1, with a possible D match to TRBD1 (6 bases). The length of the CDR3 is 15 residues. V was pared by 0 bases and J by 3 bases, with 11 bases between. In germline, CDR1 is LNHNV, CDR2 YYDKDF (reference sequence). The CDR3 loop reads CATSRDPPGDTEAFF. The CDR3 DNA is TGTGCCACCAGCAGAGATCCTCCAGGGGACACTGAAGCTTTCTTT.